Listed below are T cell receptor beta chains from one sample, sequenced in a study of T cell clonotyping in hematopoietic cell transplantation. Measured with immunoSEQ multiplex PCR; TCRdb has only the in-frame clones, and not every one. The profile shows roughly 4,000 clones, 95% of them singletons. The material sequenced was PBMCs, taken 30 days after allogeneic stem cell transplant. The receptors stem from a male patient in his fifties who had an allogeneic stem cell transplant from a related donor, so the T cells may come from the graft donor. Some clones in this sample may be carry-over from other donors' samples. Both conserved end residues are part of each CDR3. A D gene is named only where the DNA matches it firmly. Size is omitted from some rows. Given values are once, few, many or a class for expanded clones.

J gene | clone size | V gene | D gene | CDR3 protein | CDR3 DNA
TRBJ2-7 | few | TRBV30 | TRBD2 | CAWNPSGRFNSYEQYF | TGTGCCTGGAACCCTAGCGGGAGGTTCAACTCCTACGAGCAGTACTTC
TRBJ2-3 | NA | TRBV6-6 | TRBD1 | CASSPGQGSTDTQYF | TGTGCCAGCAGCCCGGGACAGGGAAGCACAGATACGCAGTATTTT
TRBJ1-1 | NA | TRBV19 | TRBD1 | CASSRDRGTEAFF | TGTGCCAGTAGCCGCGACAGGGGGACTGAAGCTTTCTTT
TRBJ1-4 | NA | TRBV19 | NA | CASRSIRGGPDEKLFF | TGTGCCAGTAGAAGTATAAGAGGGGGGCCTGATGAAAAACTGTTTTTT
TRBJ2-7 | NA | TRBV13 | NA | CASSLRLGSEQYF | TGTGCCAGCAGCTTACGGCTGGGGAGCGAGCAGTACTTC
TRBJ2-3 | NA | TRBV7-2 | NA | CASSLAPALTDTQYF | TGTGCCAGCAGCTTAGCGCCGGCCCTCACAGATACGCAGTATTTT
TRBJ2-5 | once | TRBV4-1 | NA | CASSHRTGEAETQYF | TGCGCCAGCAGCCACCGGACCGGGGAGGCAGAGACCCAGTACTTC
TRBJ1-3 | NA | TRBV29-1 | NA | CSAELGNTIYF | TGCAGCGCCGAGCTTGGAAACACCATATATTTT
TRBJ1-6 | NA | TRBV6-5 | NA | CASNGGEDNSPLHF | TGTGCCAGCAATGGAGGGGAGGATAATTCACCCCTCCACTTT
TRBJ2-3 | NA | TRBV4-3 | TRBD2 | CASSQGLAATDTQYF | TGCGCCAGCAGCCAAGGACTAGCGGCGACAGATACGCAGTATTTT
TRBJ2-2 | NA | TRBV5-1 | TRBD1 | CASSETGGTGELFF | TGCGCCAGCAGTGAGACAGGGGGTACCGGGGAGCTGTTTTTT
TRBJ2-7 | NA | TRBV7-9 | NA | CASSSPSVFVF | TGTGCCAGCAGCTCACCTAGCGTCTTCGTCTTC
TRBJ1-5 | NA | TRBV7-8 | TRBD1 | CASSSHRDRGGSGNQPQHF | TGTGCCAGCAGCTCCCACCGGGACAGGGGAGGGAGCGGGAATCAGCCCCAGCATTTT
TRBJ1-5 | NA | TRBV4-3 | NA | CASSQENRGDQPQHF | TGCGCCAGCAGCCAAGAAAACCGGGGGGATCAGCCCCAGCATTTT
TRBJ1-2 | NA | TRBV5-6 | TRBD1 | CASSLARGSVGYTF | TGTGCCAGCAGCTTGGCCAGGGGGTCTGTCGGCTACACCTTC
TRBJ2-1 | NA | TRBV20-1 | NA | CSARLVNEQFF | TGCAGTGCTAGGCTCGTAAATGAGCAGTTCTTC
TRBJ2-7 | NA | TRBV6-5 | TRBD2 | CASSYGTSGTYEQYF | TGTGCCAGCAGTTACGGGACTAGTGGGACCTACGAGCAGTACTTC
TRBJ2-1 | NA | TRBV7-7 | NA | CASSFGGAYNEQFF | TGTGCCAGCAGCTTTGGAGGGGCCTACAATGAGCAGTTCTTC
TRBJ2-7 | NA | TRBV4-3 | TRBD2 | CASSTGLADEQYF | TGCGCCAGCAGCACGGGACTAGCCGACGAGCAGTACTTC
TRBJ1-1 | NA | TRBV19 | NA | CASSYLGDTEAFF | TGTGCCAGTAGTTACCTCGGGGACACTGAAGCTTTCTTT
TRBJ1-6 | NA | TRBV14 | TRBD1 | CASSPLTGNNSPLHF | TGTGCCAGCAGCCCATTGACAGGGAATAATTCACCCCTCCACTTT
TRBJ1-2 | NA | TRBV27 | NA | CAIARGANYGYTF | TGTGCCATCGCCAGGGGCGCTAACTATGGCTACACCTTC
TRBJ1-2 | NA | TRBV29-1 | NA | CSVELITGKGTKNGYTF | TGCAGCGTTGAACTTATAACAGGGAAAGGTACTAAGAATGGCTACACCTTC
TRBJ1-5 | NA | TRBV2 | TRBD1 | CASRDRGLQPQHF | TGTGCCAGCAGGGACAGGGGGCTACAGCCCCAGCATTTT
TRBJ1-6 | NA | TRBV7-6 | NA | CASSLKPDVPNSPLHF | TGTGCCAGCAGCTTAAAACCGGACGTACCTAATTCACCCCTCCACTTT
TRBJ2-3 | few | TRBV6-6 | TRBD1 | CASSYGQGATDTQYF | TGTGCCAGCAGTTACGGACAGGGGGCAACAGATACGCAGTATTTT
TRBJ1-1 | NA | TRBV7-8 | TRBD1 | CASSLRILGTGYLGTEAFF | TGTGCCAGCAGCTTAAGGATTTTAGGGACAGGGTATTTGGGTACTGAAGCTTTCTTT
TRBJ1-2 | NA | TRBV2 | TRBD1 | CASKPLEWTGGSASSF | TGTGCCAGCAAACCGCTAGAGTGGACAGGGGGCTCGGCATCTTCCTTC
TRBJ2-1 | NA | TRBV19 | TRBD2 | CASSIVASGGLYNEQFF | TGTGCCAGTAGTATAGTTGCTAGCGGGGGCTTGTACAATGAGCAGTTCTTC
TRBJ1-1 | NA | TRBV5-8 | NA | CASSLGVTGVSEAFF | TGTGCCAGCAGCTTGGGGGTTACGGGGGTCTCTGAAGCTTTCTTT
TRBJ1-5 | NA | TRBV5-1 | NA | CASSLDTGNQPQHF | TGCGCCAGCAGCTTGGATACCGGGAATCAGCCCCAGCATTTT
TRBJ2-7 | NA | TRBV29-1 | NA | CSVGGAGYHPYSYEQYF | TGCAGCGTTGGGGGGGCGGGCTATCACCCCTACTCCTACGAGCAGTACTTC
TRBJ1-6 | NA | TRBV2 | NA | CASSEEGGSSYNSPLHF | TGTGCCAGCAGTGAAGAGGGGGGAAGCTCCTATAATTCACCCCTCCACTTT
TRBJ1-5 | NA | TRBV20-1 | NA | CSAIRSHVLHF | TGCAGTGCAATACGGTCCCACGTCTTGCATTTT
TRBJ1-5 | NA | TRBV7-2 | NA | CASSSTGRQPQHF | TGTGCCAGCAGCTCGACGGGAAGGCAGCCCCAGCATTTT
TRBJ2-7 | NA | TRBV2 | TRBD2 | CASSSGLDEQYF | TGTGCCAGCTCTAGCGGTCTGGACGAGCAGTACTTC
TRBJ2-2 | NA | TRBV28 | TRBD1 | CASTIGDRDTGELFF | TGTGCCAGCACCATAGGGGACAGAGATACCGGGGAGCTGTTTTTT
TRBJ2-2 | NA | TRBV5-1 | NA | CASSLTQNTGELFF | TGCGCCAGCAGCTTAACACAGAACACCGGGGAGCTGTTTTTT
TRBJ2-7 | NA | TRBV11-1 | NA | CASSSGSSYEQYF | TGTGCCAGCAGCTCTGGGTCCAGCTACGAGCAGTACTTC
TRBJ1-1 | NA | TRBV10-3 | NA | CAIGRENTEAFF | TGTGCCATAGGACGGGAGAACACTGAAGCTTTCTTT
TRBJ1-2 | NA | TRBV29-1 | TRBD1 | CSVEDRGDGYTF | TGCAGCGTCGAGGACAGGGGGGATGGCTACACCTTC
TRBJ1-1 | NA | TRBV5-1 | TRBD1 | CASSLAGGVAEAFF | TGCGCCAGCAGCTTGGCAGGGGGAGTAGCTGAAGCTTTCTTT
TRBJ1-1 | NA | TRBV10-3 | NA | CAISDRGETEAFF | TGTGCCATCAGTGACAGGGGCGAGACTGAAGCTTTCTTT
TRBJ2-3 | NA | TRBV7-6 | TRBD1 | CASSLYPGTAKADTQYF | TGTGCCAGCAGCTTATACCCAGGGACAGCAAAGGCAGATACGCAGTATTTT
TRBJ1-5 | NA | TRBV6-5 | TRBD1 | CASSSIPGQGVQPQHF | TGTGCCAGCAGTTCGATCCCGGGACAGGGGGTCCAGCCCCAGCATTTT
TRBJ2-7 | NA | TRBV2 | TRBD1 | CASSVRDRGYEQYF | TGTGCCAGCAGTGTACGGGACAGGGGCTACGAGCAGTACTTC